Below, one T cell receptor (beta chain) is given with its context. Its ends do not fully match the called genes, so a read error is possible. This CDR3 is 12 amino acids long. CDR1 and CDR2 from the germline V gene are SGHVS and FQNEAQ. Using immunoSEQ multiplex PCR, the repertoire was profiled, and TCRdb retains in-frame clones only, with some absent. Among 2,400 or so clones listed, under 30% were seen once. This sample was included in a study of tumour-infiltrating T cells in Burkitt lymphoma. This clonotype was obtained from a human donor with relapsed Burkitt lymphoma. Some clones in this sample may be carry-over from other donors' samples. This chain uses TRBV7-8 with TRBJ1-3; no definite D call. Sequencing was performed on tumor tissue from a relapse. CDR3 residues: CASSPAGNTIYF. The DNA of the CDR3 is TGTGCCAGCAGCCCAGCTGGGAACACCATATATTTT.